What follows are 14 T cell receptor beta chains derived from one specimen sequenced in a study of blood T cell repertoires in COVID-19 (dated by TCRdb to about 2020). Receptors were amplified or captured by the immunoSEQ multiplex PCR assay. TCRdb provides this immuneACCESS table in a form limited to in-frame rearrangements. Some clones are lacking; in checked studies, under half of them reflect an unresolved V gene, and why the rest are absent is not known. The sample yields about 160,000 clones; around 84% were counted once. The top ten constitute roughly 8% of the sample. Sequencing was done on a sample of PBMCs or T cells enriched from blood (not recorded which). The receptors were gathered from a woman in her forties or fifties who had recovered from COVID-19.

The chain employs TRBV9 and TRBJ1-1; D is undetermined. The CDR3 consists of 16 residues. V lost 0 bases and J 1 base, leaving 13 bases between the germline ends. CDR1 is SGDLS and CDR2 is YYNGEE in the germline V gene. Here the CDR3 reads CASSVEAGSGNTEAFF. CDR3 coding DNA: TGTGCCAGCAGCGTAGAGGCAGGTTCCGGGAACACTGAAGCTTTCTTT.

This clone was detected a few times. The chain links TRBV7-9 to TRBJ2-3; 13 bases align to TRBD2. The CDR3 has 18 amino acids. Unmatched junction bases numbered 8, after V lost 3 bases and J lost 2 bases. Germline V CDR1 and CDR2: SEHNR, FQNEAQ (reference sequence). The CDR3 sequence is CASSFGLAGALTTDTQYF. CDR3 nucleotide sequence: TGTGCCAGCAGCTTCGGACTAGCGGGGGCCCTAACCACAGATACGCAGTATTTT.

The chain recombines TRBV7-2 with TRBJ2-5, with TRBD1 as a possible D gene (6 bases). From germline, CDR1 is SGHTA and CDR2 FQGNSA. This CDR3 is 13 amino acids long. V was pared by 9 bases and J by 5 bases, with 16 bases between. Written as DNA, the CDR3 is TGTGCCAGTACACAGTCAGGGGCGGAGACCCAGTACTTC. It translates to CASTQSGAETQYF.

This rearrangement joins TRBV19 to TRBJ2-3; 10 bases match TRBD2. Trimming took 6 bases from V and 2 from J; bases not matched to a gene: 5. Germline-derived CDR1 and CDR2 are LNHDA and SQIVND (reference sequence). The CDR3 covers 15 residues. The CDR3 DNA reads TGTGCCAGTAGAACAAGCGGGGGGGCCACAGATACGCAGTATTTT. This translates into CASRTSGGATDTQYF.

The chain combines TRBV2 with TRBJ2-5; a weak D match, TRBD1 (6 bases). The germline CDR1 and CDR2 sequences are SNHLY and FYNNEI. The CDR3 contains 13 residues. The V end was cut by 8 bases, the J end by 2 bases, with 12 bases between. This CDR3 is CASFRQEQETQYF. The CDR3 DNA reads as TGTGCCAGCTTTAGACAGGAGCAAGAGACCCAGTACTTC.

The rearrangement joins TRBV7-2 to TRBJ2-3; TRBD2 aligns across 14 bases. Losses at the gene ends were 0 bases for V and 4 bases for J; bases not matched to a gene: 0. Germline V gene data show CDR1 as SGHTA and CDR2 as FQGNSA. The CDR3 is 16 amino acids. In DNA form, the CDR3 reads TGTGCCAGCAGCTTAGCGACTAGCGGGGGGGCAGATACGCAGTATTTT. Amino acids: CASSLATSGGADTQYF.

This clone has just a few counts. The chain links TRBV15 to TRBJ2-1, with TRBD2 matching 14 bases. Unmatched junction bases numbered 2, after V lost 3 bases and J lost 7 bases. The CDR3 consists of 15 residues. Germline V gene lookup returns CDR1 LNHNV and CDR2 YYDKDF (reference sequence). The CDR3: CATSRRLAGGNEQFF. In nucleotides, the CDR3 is TGTGCCACCAGCAGGCGACTAGCGGGAGGGAATGAGCAGTTCTTC.

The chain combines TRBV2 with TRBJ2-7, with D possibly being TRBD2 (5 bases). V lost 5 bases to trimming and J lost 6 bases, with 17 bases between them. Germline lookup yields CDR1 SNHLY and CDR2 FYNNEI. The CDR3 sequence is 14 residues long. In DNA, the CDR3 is TGTGCCAGCAGTTTCTTGGGAGATGCGTCCGAGCAGTACTTC. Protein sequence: CASSFLGDASEQYF.

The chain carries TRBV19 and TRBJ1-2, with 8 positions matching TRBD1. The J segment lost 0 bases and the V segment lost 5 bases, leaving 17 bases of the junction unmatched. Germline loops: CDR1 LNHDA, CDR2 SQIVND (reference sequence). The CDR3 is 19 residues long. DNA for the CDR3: TGTGCCAGTAGTGGTCCCCAGCTCTTAGGGACAGGCCCTAACTATGGCTACACCTTC. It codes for CASSGPQLLGTGPNYGYTF.

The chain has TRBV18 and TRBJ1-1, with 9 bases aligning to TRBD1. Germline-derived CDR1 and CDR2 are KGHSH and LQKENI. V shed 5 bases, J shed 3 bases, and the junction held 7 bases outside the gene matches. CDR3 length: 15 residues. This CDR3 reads CASSSNTGGDTEAFF. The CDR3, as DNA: TGTGCCAGCTCATCGAACACAGGGGGCGACACTGAAGCTTTCTTT.

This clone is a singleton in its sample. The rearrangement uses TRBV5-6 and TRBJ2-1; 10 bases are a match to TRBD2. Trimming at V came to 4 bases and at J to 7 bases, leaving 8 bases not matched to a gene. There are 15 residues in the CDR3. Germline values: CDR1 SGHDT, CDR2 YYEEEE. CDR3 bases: TGTGCCAGCAGCCTGAGAGGACTAGCGGAAAATGAGCAGTTCTTC. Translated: CASSLRGLAENEQFF.

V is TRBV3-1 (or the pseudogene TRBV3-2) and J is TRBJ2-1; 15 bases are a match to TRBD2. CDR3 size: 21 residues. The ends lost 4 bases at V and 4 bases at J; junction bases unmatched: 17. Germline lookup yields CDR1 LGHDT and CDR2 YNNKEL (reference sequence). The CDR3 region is CASSPTRTSGRVTGDYNEQFF. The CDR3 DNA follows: TGTGCCAGCAGCCCAACCCGGACTAGCGGGAGGGTAACTGGCGATTACAATGAGCAGTTCTTC.

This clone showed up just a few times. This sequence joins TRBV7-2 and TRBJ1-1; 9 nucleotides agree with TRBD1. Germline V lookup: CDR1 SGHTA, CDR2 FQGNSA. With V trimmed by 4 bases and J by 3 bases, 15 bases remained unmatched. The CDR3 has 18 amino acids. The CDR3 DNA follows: TGTGCCAGCAGCTCGCATCTCGACAGGGGGGTTAGGGACACTGAAGCTTTCTTT. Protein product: CASSSHLDRGVRDTEAFF.

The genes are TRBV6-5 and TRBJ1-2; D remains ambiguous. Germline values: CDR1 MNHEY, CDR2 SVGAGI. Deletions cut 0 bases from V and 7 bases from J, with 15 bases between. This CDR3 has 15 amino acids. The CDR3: CASSYSGMEASGYTF. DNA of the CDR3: TGTGCCAGCAGTTACTCGGGTATGGAAGCTAGTGGCTACACCTTC.